Following are 18 T cell receptor beta chains from one sample sequenced in a study of cytomegalovirus exposure and HLA in healthy donors. Vbeta (60) and Jbeta (13) primers were used in the PCR. The method was immunoSEQ multiplex PCR; TCRdb's version includes in-frame clones alone and lacks a portion of them. The repertoire holds some 180,000 clones, roughly four fifths seen once, with around 1.7% in the top ten. Material: PBMCs. These receptor sequences come from a woman aged 18 to 35 in good health and CMV-seronegative.

Note on this clone: At one boundary the junction diverges from the germline segment, which might be a read error. The genes are TRBV7-9 and TRBJ2-6, with TRBD2 as a possible D gene (5 bases). The CDR3 sequence is 16 residues long. Germline values: CDR1 SEHNR, CDR2 FQNEAQ (reference sequence). CDR3 nucleotides: TGTTCCAGCAGCCCGCCACGGGACTCTGGGGCCAACGTCCTGACTTTC. It specifies CSSSPPRDSGANVLTF.

This clone was detected a few times. The chain combines TRBV11-2 with TRBJ1-1, with 7 positions matching TRBD1. The CDR3 consists of 14 residues. Germline CDR1 is SGHAT and CDR2 is FQNNGV. Trimming removed 4 bases from V and 3 bases from J; junction bases left unmatched: 5. The CDR3 loop reads CASSYRGLDTEAFF. The CDR3 DNA follows: TGTGCCAGCAGCTACAGGGGCTTGGACACTGAAGCTTTCTTT. Full variable domain (outside the CDR3, taken from reference TRBV11-2 and TRBJ1-1): EAGVAQSPRYKIIEKRQSVAFWCNPISGHATLYWYQQILGQGPKLLIQFQNNGVVDDSQLPKDRFSAERLKGVDSTLKIQPAKLEDSAVYLCASSYRGLDTEAFFGQGTRLTVV.

The V gene is TRBV4-3, the J gene TRBJ1-4; D might be TRBD1 (5 bases). V lost 4 bases to trimming and J lost 6 bases, with 30 bases between them. CDR3 length equals 20 residues. Per germline, CDR1 LGHNA and CDR2 YSLEER. CDR3 in DNA: TGCGCCAGCAGCCGGTACCACATCACAGAGACGACAGACCAGGATGAAAAACTGTTTTTT. Its protein is CASSRYHITETTDQDEKLFF.

The chain uses TRBV4-1 and TRBJ2-3, with D hard to call. The germline CDR1 and CDR2 sequences are MGHRA and YSYEKL. V lost 0 bases and J lost 5, with 6 bases in between. This CDR3 region has 13 residues. The CDR3 DNA reads TGCGCCAGCAGCCAAGATCGTCTAGATACGCAGTATTTT. It specifies CASSQDRLDTQYF.

This chain uses TRBV2 with TRBJ2-2; 8 bases fit TRBD1. V was clipped by 3 bases and J by 1 base; unmatched bases: 1. The CDR3 has 15 residues. CDR1 is SNHLY, CDR2 FYNNEI, per germline. The CDR3 reads CASSEGTGNTGELFF. The CDR3 bases are TGTGCCAGCAGTGAGGGGACAGGGAACACCGGGGAGCTGTTTTTT.

This chain joins TRBV4-3 and TRBJ2-2; TRBD2 aligns across 7 bases. Germline trimming cut 1 base from V and 2 bases from J; bases unmatched to any gene: 4. CDR3 size: 16 residues. The V gene's germline CDR1 is LGHNA and CDR2 YSLEER. The CDR3 coding sequence is TGCGCCAGCAGCCAAGTTTGGGACTACAACACCGGGGAGCTGTTTTTT. Translated, it gives CASSQVWDYNTGELFF.

The chain uses TRBV19 and TRBJ1-2; 8 nucleotides agree with TRBD1. The junction had 8 bases not matched to a gene; V was cut back by 6 bases and J by 2 bases. The CDR3 covers 15 residues. The V gene's germline CDR1 is LNHDA and CDR2 SQIVND (reference sequence). The CDR3 bases are TGTGCCAGTAGGACCAAAACAGGGGGGAACTATGGCTACACCTTC. Translating gives CASRTKTGGNYGYTF. The complete variable domain, with remaining parts taken from reference TRBV19 and TRBJ1-2, reads DGGITQSPKYLFRKEGQNVTLSCEQNLNHDAMYWYRQDPGQGLRLIYYSQIVNDFQKGDIAEGYSVSREKKESFPLTVTSAQKNPTAFYLCASRTKTGGNYGYTFGSGTRLTVV.

The chain carries TRBV6-1 and TRBJ2-1; 8 bases are shared with TRBD2. The J segment lost 0 bases and the V segment lost 2 bases, leaving 15 bases of the junction unmatched. The CDR3 is 20 amino acids. Germline CDR1 reads MNHNS; CDR2 reads SASEGT. DNA of the CDR3: TGTGCCAGCAGTGAACTTATGGCCCGAAGCGGGAGACCCTCCTACAATGAGCAGTTCTTC. Its protein is CASSELMARSGRPSYNEQFF.

A single count supports this clone. The V gene is TRBV29-1, the J gene TRBJ2-2; D perhaps matches TRBD1 (6 bases). Trimming stripped 6 bases from V and 2 bases from J, with 13 bases between. The germline V gene has CDR1 SQVTM and CDR2 ANQGSEA. CDR3 length: 14 amino acids. The CDR3 is CSVRGDRNTGELFF. The CDR3 nucleotides are TGCAGCGTCAGGGGAGACAGAAACACCGGGGAGCTGTTTTTT.

The chain couples TRBV19 to TRBJ2-1; D is unresolved. Per the germline V gene, CDR1 is LNHDA and CDR2 is SQIVND (reference sequence). The CDR3 spans 14 residues. Between the trimmed V and J ends, which lost 3 bases and 5 bases, there was a span of 11 bases. Here the CDR3 DNA reads TGTGCCAGTAGTATCATGGGCTTGAACAATGAGCAGTTCTTC. Protein product: CASSIMGLNNEQFF.

This clone came up once. The genes are TRBV28 and TRBJ1-5; 7 nucleotides match TRBD1. The germline CDR1 and CDR2 sequences are MDHEN and SYDVKM. The CDR3 has 15 amino acids. V trimming: 5 bases; J trimming: 9 bases; junction bases outside the gene matches: 13. DNA of the CDR3: TGTGCCAGCAGTCCTGACAGGGTCGTAGGTCTGCCCCAGCATTTT. Its protein product is CASSPDRVVGLPQHF.

V gene TRBV28 combines with J gene TRBJ2-1, with a tentative D call TRBD2 (5 bases). Germline V gene sequence: CDR1 MDHEN, CDR2 SYDVKM. V was shortened by 8 bases and J by 5 bases, with 22 bases between the two germline ends. This CDR3 has 16 amino acids. The CDR3 loop is CASGPSLPSWDNEQFF. The CDR3 DNA reads as TGTGCCAGCGGGCCGTCCCTTCCTAGCTGGGACAATGAGCAGTTCTTC.

Written as DNA, the CDR3 is TGCGCCAGCAGCCAAGCCCGGGGTAGCGAGATAGCGGGGGAGCTGTTTTTT. This sequence encodes CASSQARGSEIAGELFF. The chain uses TRBV5-1 and TRBJ2-2; a weak D match, TRBD2 (5 bases). V lost 4 bases and J 8 bases, leaving 24 bases between the germline ends. Germline V gene sequence: CDR1 SGHRS, CDR2 YFSETQ. The CDR3 runs 17 residues. The full variable domain, its missing parts supplied by reference TRBV5-1 and TRBJ2-2, is KAGVTQTPRYLIKTRGQQVTLSCSPISGHRSVSWYQQTPGQGLQFLFEYFSETQRNKGNFPGRFSGRQFSNSRSEMNVSTLELGDSALYLCASSQARGSEIAGELFFGEGSRLTVL.

This chain links TRBV19 with TRBJ1-3; possible D gene TRBD1, 6 bases. The CDR3 runs 15 residues. Germline V lookup: CDR1 LNHDA, CDR2 SQIVND (reference sequence). The V and J ends lost 7 bases and 1 base respectively, with 14 bases between them. CDR3 sequence reads: CASIRGAISGNTIYF. DNA for the CDR3: TGTGCCAGTATCCGGGGGGCGATTTCTGGAAACACCATATATTTT.

This clone was observed a handful of times. The chain has TRBV2 and TRBJ2-3; TRBD1 aligns across 8 bases. The V gene's germline CDR1 is SNHLY and CDR2 FYNNEI. V lost 5 bases to trimming and J lost 4 bases; unmatched junction nucleotides: 2. The length of the CDR3 is 13 residues. CDR3 coding DNA: TGTGCCAGCAGTCGACAGGGGCCAGATACGCAGTATTTT. This translates into CASSRQGPDTQYF.

The chain is built from TRBV10-2 and TRBJ1-2; perhaps TRBD1 as D (5 bases). The ends were cut back, 3 bases at V and 7 bases at J, with 18 bases in the middle. In germline, CDR1 is WSHSY, CDR2 SAAADI. CDR3 length: 15 amino acids. CDR3 region: CASSEGPGQGFGYTF. CDR3 nucleotide sequence: TGCGCCAGCAGTGAAGGGCCTGGGCAGGGCTTTGGCTACACCTTC.

V and J are TRBV6-6 and TRBJ2-6, with D possibly matching TRBD1 (6 bases). Trimming stripped 2 bases from V and 2 bases from J, with 7 bases between. The germline V gene has CDR1 MNHNY and CDR2 SVGAGI (reference sequence). This CDR3 comprises 15 residues. CDR3 sequence reads: CASSYNRAGANVLTF. The CDR3 DNA reads as TGTGCCAGCAGTTACAACAGGGCTGGGGCCAACGTCCTGACTTTC.

The chain is built from TRBV2 and TRBJ2-1, with 7 bases aligning to TRBD2. Germline CDR1 SNHLY, CDR2 FYNNEI. V lost 8 bases and J lost 4; bases outside the gene matches: 8. The CDR3 has 14 amino acids. The CDR3 region is CASGPLADYNEQFF. CDR3 in DNA: TGTGCCAGCGGCCCTCTAGCGGATTACAATGAGCAGTTCTTC. Full variable domain (remainder filled in from reference TRBV2 and TRBJ2-1): EPEVTQTPSHQVTQMGQEVILRCVPISNHLYFYWYRQILGQKVEFLVSFYNNEISEKSEIFDDQFSVERPDGSNFTLKIRSTKLEDSAMYFCASGPLADYNEQFFGPGTRLTVL.